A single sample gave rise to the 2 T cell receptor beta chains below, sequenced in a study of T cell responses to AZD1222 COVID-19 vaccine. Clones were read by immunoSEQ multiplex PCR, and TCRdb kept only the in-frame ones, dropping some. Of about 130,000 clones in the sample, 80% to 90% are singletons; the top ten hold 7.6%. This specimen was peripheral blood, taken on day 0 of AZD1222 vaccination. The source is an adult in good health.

For the CDR3, the DNA is TGTGCCATCAGTGAAAGAACAGAATATGGCTACACCTTC. It codes for CAISERTEYGYTF. The V call is TRBV10-3, the J call TRBJ1-2; D gene uncertain. V gave up 3 bases and J gave up 5 bases, with 10 bases separating them. This CDR3 spans 13 amino acids. The germline CDR1 and CDR2 sequences are ENHRY and SYGVKD.

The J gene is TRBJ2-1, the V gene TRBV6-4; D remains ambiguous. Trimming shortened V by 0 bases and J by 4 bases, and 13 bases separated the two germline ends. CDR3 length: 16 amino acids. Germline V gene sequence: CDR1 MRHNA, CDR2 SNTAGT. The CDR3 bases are TGTGCCAGCAGTGACTCGAATAGGGCCCCTTACAATGAGCAGTTCTTC. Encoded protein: CASSDSNRAPYNEQFF.